The T cell receptor (beta chain) under discussion was sequenced for a study of Tregs in tolerant kidney transplant recipients. Study context: Recipients received nonmyeloablative bone marrow transplants from related graft donors, with transient mixed chimerism.

Profiling relied on immunoSEQ multiplex PCR, and the TCRdb table lists in-frame clones only, not all of them. This sample carries about 73,000 clones, less than 98% of them seen once, and the ten largest clones take roughly 0.6%. CD4+CD25+CD127- Tregs, CD4+CD25- non-Tregs, CD4 and CD8 cells were sorted. This material consisted of CD4+ T cells from blood, taken before the transplant. The source of this sequence is a human donor who received a combined kidney and bone marrow transplant.

In DNA form, the CDR3 reads TGTGCCAGCAGTTCAGATATTTCTGAAGCTTTCTTT. Its translation: CASSSDISEAFF. The V call is TRBV5-8, the J call TRBJ1-1; D ambiguous. Germline CDR1 SGHTS, CDR2 YDEGEE. Trimming stripped 5 bases from V and 6 bases from J, with 11 bases between. This CDR3 contains 12 residues.